One and the same sample provided the 13 T cell receptor beta chains below, sequenced in a study of blood T cell repertoires in COVID-19. Sequencing used immunoSEQ multiplex PCR; TCRdb keeps in-frame clones, though not all of them. Seen here are about 110,000 clones, 76% observed once, and the top ten hold under 8%. The sample was peripheral blood. The receptors stem from an elderly man with COVID-19, enrolled during active disease.

The V call is TRBV29-1, the J call TRBJ1-2, with D perhaps TRBD1 (5 bases). Trimming took off 4 bases at V and 5 bases at J, with 11 bases between the two ends. CDR1 is SQVTM and CDR2 is ANQGSEA in the germline V gene. This CDR3 contains 12 residues. The CDR3 bases are TGCAGCGTTGTAGGGGTGGGGTATGGCTACACCTTC. Protein: CSVVGVGYGYTF.

V is TRBV3-1 (or the pseudogene TRBV3-2) and J is TRBJ2-7, with D tentatively TRBD1 (6 bases). The V end lost 0 bases, the J end lost 2 bases, and 8 bases lay between the germline ends. The CDR3 spans 14 residues. Germline V gives CDR1 LGHDT, CDR2 YNNKEL (reference sequence). The CDR3 sequence: CASSQDRGPYEQYF. CDR3 nucleotides: TGTGCCAGCAGCCAAGACAGGGGCCCCTACGAGCAGTACTTC.

This chain connects TRBV11-2 to TRBJ2-7, with 10 positions matching TRBD2. CDR3 length: 16 residues. CDR1 and CDR2 from the germline V gene are SGHAT and FQNNGV. V lost 4 bases and J lost 0; bases outside the gene matches: 6. The CDR3 region is CASSSSAGGSSYEQYF. CDR3 sequence (DNA): TGTGCCAGCAGCTCATCAGCGGGAGGGAGCTCCTACGAGCAGTACTTC.

The CDR3: CASSGKIGGAWAETQYF. The CDR3 bases are TGTGCCAGTTCTGGAAAGATCGGGGGGGCTTGGGCGGAGACCCAGTACTTC. The J gene is TRBJ2-5, the V gene TRBV19; TRBD2 agrees at 8 bases. The germline gives CDR1 LNHDA, CDR2 SQIVND (reference sequence). The trim removed 8 bases at V and 5 bases at J, leaving 19 bases unmatched. The CDR3 length is 17 residues. Drawing the rest from reference TRBV19 and TRBJ2-5, the complete variable domain is DGGITQSPKYLFRKEGQNVTLSCEQNLNHDAMYWYRQDPGQGLRLIYYSQIVNDFQKGDIAEGYSVSREKKESFPLTVTSAQKNPTAFYLCASSGKIGGAWAETQYFGPGTRLLVL.

This sequence joins TRBV13 and TRBJ2-2; possible D gene TRBD1, 6 bases. Between the trimmed V and J ends, which lost 2 bases and 5 bases, there was a span of 15 bases. Germline values: CDR1 PRHDT, CDR2 FYEKMQ (reference sequence). The CDR3 is 16 amino acids. The CDR3 DNA reads TGTGCCAGCAGCTTACTAACCGGGACAAGGACCGGGGAGCTGTTTTTT. This encodes CASSLLTGTRTGELFF.

The genes are TRBV5-4 and TRBJ1-2; a possible D gene is TRBD1 (6 bases). The CDR3 is 15 amino acids. V was cut by 0 bases and J by 3 bases, with 12 bases left in between. Germline V CDR1 and CDR2: SGHNT, YYREEE (reference sequence). The DNA of the CDR3 is TGTGCCAGCAGCTTGGTGGCAGGGGTAGACTATGGCTACACCTTC. Its protein is CASSLVAGVDYGYTF.

The chain combines TRBV7-9 with TRBJ1-4; D is ambiguous. Germline loops: CDR1 SEHNR, CDR2 FQNEAQ (reference sequence). Between the trimmed V and J ends, which lost 2 bases and 0 bases, there was a span of 4 bases. This CDR3 is 14 amino acids long. CDR3 nucleotides: TGTGCCAGCAGCTTAACAGCAACTAATGAAAAACTGTTTTTT. Encoded protein: CASSLTATNEKLFF.

This sequence joins TRBV2 and TRBJ1-5, with TRBD1 identical over 7 bases. The CDR3 covers 13 residues. Germline values: CDR1 SNHLY, CDR2 FYNNEI. Trimming cost V 7 bases and J 9 bases; bases outside gene matches: 9. For the CDR3, the DNA is TGTGCCAGCAAGGGGACAGTGGCTTCGCCCCAGCATTTT. It specifies CASKGTVASPQHF.

The rearrangement links TRBV3-1 (or the pseudogene TRBV3-2) to TRBJ2-2; perhaps TRBD1 as D (6 bases). The germline gives CDR1 LGHDT, CDR2 YNNKEL (reference sequence). The germline V and J ends were trimmed by 0 bases and 6 bases, with 11 bases remaining between them. The CDR3 extends over 15 amino acids. This CDR3 is CASSQEGARPGELFF. The CDR3 bases are TGTGCCAGCAGCCAAGAGGGGGCGCGCCCCGGGGAGCTGTTTTTT.

This chain connects TRBV28 to TRBJ2-7, with D possibly matching TRBD1 (5 bases). Per the germline V gene, CDR1 is MDHEN and CDR2 is SYDVKM. Trimming removed 3 bases at V and 5 bases at J, with 11 bases between. The CDR3 is 13 residues long. CDR3 bases: TGTGCCAGCAGTTTTTTCAGGGATGACGAGCAGTACTTC. Its protein is CASSFFRDDEQYF.

The chain links TRBV11-2 to TRBJ2-1; 7 bases line up with TRBD2. CDR3 size: 14 residues. V was pared by 4 bases and J by 7 bases, with 7 bases of the junction left unmatched. Per germline, CDR1 SGHAT and CDR2 FQNNGV. CDR3 DNA: TGTGCCAGCAGCTCCCTTTGGCGGGGGAATGAGCAGTTCTTC. The encoded protein is CASSSLWRGNEQFF.

The rearrangement joins TRBV7-2 to TRBJ2-2; D is perhaps TRBD2 (7 bases). Trimming left V 6 bases short and J 4 bases short, with 15 bases between. CDR1 and CDR2 from the germline V gene are SGHTA and FQGNSA. This CDR3 comprises 15 residues. In DNA, the CDR3 is TGTGCCAGCAGGTGGGGGGGCGCCGGCACCGGGGAGCTGTTTTTT. Translation: CASRWGGAGTGELFF. Filled out from reference TRBV7-2 and TRBJ2-2, the complete variable domain reads GAGVSQSPSNKVTEKGKDVELRCDPISGHTALYWYRQSLGQGLEFLIYFQGNSAPDKSGLPSDRFSAERTGGSVSTLTIQRTQQEDSAVYLCASRWGGAGTGELFFGEGSRLTVL.

The chain carries TRBV5-1 and TRBJ1-1, with TRBD1 identical over 10 bases. The CDR3 runs 15 residues. Germline CDR1 SGHRS, CDR2 YFSETQ. Trimming at V came to 7 bases and at J to 1 base, leaving 7 bases not matched to a gene. The CDR3 DNA sequence: TGCGCCAGCGGACAGACAGGGGGCGCGAACACTGAAGCTTTCTTT. Amino acids: CASGQTGGANTEAFF.